The clone carrying this T cell receptor beta chain appeared once. No antigen is known for it. CDR1 is SGHAT and CDR2 is FQNNGV in the germline V gene. V lost 2 bases, J lost 4 bases, and 10 bases lay in between. The CDR3 runs to 14 residues. Measured with immunoSEQ multiplex PCR; TCRdb has only the in-frame clones, and not every one. The profile shows some 69,000 clones, over 65% of them singletons. This record belongs to a study of T cell responses to AZD1222 COVID-19 vaccine. Study-level results: Spike-specific TCR repertoires showed rising breadth and depth after two AZD1222 doses.

This chain uses TRBV11-2 with TRBJ2-3; unclear D gene. Sample: peripheral blood, taken 28 days after the second AZD1222 dose. The source is an adult who received the AZD1222 COVID-19 vaccine. The CDR3 DNA is TGTGCCAGCAGCTTATGGAGCCCCCCAGATACGCAGTATTTT. It encodes CASSLWSPPDTQYF.